The rows below give T cell receptor beta chains drawn from one sample of a study of blood T cell repertoires in COVID-19. TCRdb keeps only in-frame clones here, not all; method: immunoSEQ multiplex PCR. The profile shows about 92,000 clones, 80% of them singletons. Sequenced input: peripheral blood. The source of these receptors is a man between 45 and 60 years old who had recovered from COVID-19. The CDR3 runs from the conserved cysteine through the conserved F or W. Fields, in order: CDR3 length, V gene, D gene, J gene, clone size, CDR3 protein, CDR3 DNA. The D gene is left open where the match is weak. The size field is filled for only some rows; it gives once, few, many or a size class.

length: 13; V: TRBV19; D: -; J: TRBJ1-1; size: -; CDR3: CASSKQGNTEAFF; DNA: TGTGCCAGTAGTAAACAGGGGAACACTGAAGCTTTCTTT
length: 15; V: TRBV5-1; D: -; J: TRBJ2-2; size: -; CDR3: CASSFSGENTGELFF; DNA: TGCGCCAGCAGCTTCTCTGGAGAAAACACCGGGGAGCTGTTTTTT
length: 12; V: TRBV5-4; D: -; J: TRBJ2-1; size: once; CDR3: CASSLKGGEQFF; DNA: TGTGCCAGCAGCTTGAAAGGGGGAGAGCAGTTCTTC
length: 13; V: TRBV6-6; D: -; J: TRBJ2-7; size: -; CDR3: CASSYSQGFEQYF; DNA: TGTGCCAGCAGTTACTCGCAGGGGTTCGAGCAGTACTTC
length: 14; V: TRBV27; D: TRBD1; J: TRBJ2-7; size: -; CDR3: CASSSLDRPYEQYF; DNA: TGTGCCAGCAGTTCCTTGGACAGGCCCTACGAGCAGTACTTC
length: 16; V: TRBV30; D: -; J: TRBJ1-6; size: -; CDR3: CAWSVVGSSYNSPLHF; DNA: TGTGCCTGGAGTGTCGTGGGGAGCTCCTATAATTCACCCCTCCACTTT
length: 17; V: TRBV5-5; D: -; J: TRBJ1-3; size: -; CDR3: CASSLVVLYSSGNTIYF; DNA: TGTGCCAGCAGCTTGGTCGTTCTATACTCTTCTGGAAACACCATATATTTT
length: 14; V: TRBV9; D: -; J: TRBJ2-1; size: -; CDR3: CASSPSPAANEQFF; DNA: TGTGCCAGCAGCCCGTCCCCCGCGGCTAATGAGCAGTTCTTC
length: 13; V: TRBV12-3/TRBV12-4; D: -; J: TRBJ2-4; size: once; CDR3: CASSFVTLRIQYF; DNA: TGTGCCAGCAGTTTCGTCACGTTGCGGATTCAGTACTTC
length: 15; V: TRBV6-4; D: TRBD2; J: TRBJ2-1; size: -; CDR3: CASSPTSGGAFEQFF; DNA: TGTGCCAGCAGCCCCACTAGCGGGGGGGCGTTTGAGCAGTTCTTC
length: 11; V: TRBV20-1; D: TRBD1; J: TRBJ1-1; size: once; CDR3: CRGQDSLKAFF; DNA: TGCAGAGGACAGGATAGTTTGAAAGCTTTCTTT
length: 13; V: TRBV2; D: TRBD2; J: TRBJ2-5; size: -; CDR3: CASSIAGATPQYF; DNA: TGTGCCAGCAGTATAGCGGGGGCGACGCCCCAGTACTTC
length: 13; V: TRBV10-2; D: -; J: TRBJ1-6; size: -; CDR3: CASRTAQGSPLHF; DNA: TGCGCCAGCAGAACGGCGCAGGGTTCACCCCTCCACTTT
length: 19; V: TRBV24-1; D: TRBD1; J: TRBJ2-1; size: -; CDR3: CATSASTGSRPRSYNEQFF; DNA: TGTGCCACCAGTGCTTCGACAGGGTCGCGCCCCCGGTCCTACAATGAGCAGTTCTTC
length: 14; V: TRBV5-1; D: -; J: TRBJ1-2; size: -; CDR3: CASSLAPGAYGYTF; DNA: TGCGCCAGCAGCTTGGCTCCAGGGGCTTATGGCTACACCTTC
length: 13; V: TRBV4-3; D: -; J: TRBJ2-2; size: -; CDR3: CASSQDKRGELFF; DNA: TGCGCCAGCAGCCAAGATAAGCGCGGGGAGCTGTTTTTT
length: 14; V: TRBV19; D: TRBD1; J: TRBJ1-1; size: once; CDR3: CASSTRDRATEAFF; DNA: TGTGCCAGTAGTACCCGGGACAGAGCGACTGAAGCTTTCTTT
length: 14; V: TRBV10-2; D: TRBD1; J: TRBJ1-1; size: -; CDR3: CASSASGTGLAAFF; DNA: TGCGCCAGCAGTGCCTCTGGGACAGGGCTCGCAGCTTTCTTT
length: 18; V: TRBV24-1; D: TRBD2; J: TRBJ2-1; size: -; CDR3: CATSGNLGLAGGSNEQFF; DNA: TGTGCCACCAGTGGCAATTTGGGCCTAGCGGGGGGCTCCAATGAGCAGTTCTTC
length: 15; V: TRBV15; D: TRBD1; J: TRBJ2-7; size: -; CDR3: CATSREQGVNYEQYF; DNA: TGTGCCACCAGCAGAGAGCAGGGGGTGAACTACGAGCAGTACTTC
length: 14; V: TRBV28; D: TRBD1; J: TRBJ1-2; size: -; CDR3: CASFLGTANYGYTF; DNA: TGTGCCAGTTTTCTAGGGACAGCTAACTATGGCTACACCTTC
length: 14; V: TRBV29-1; D: -; J: TRBJ1-2; size: -; CDR3: CSVGQGFTNYGYTF; DNA: TGCAGCGTCGGCCAGGGGTTTACTAACTATGGCTACACCTTC
length: 16; V: TRBV6-1; D: TRBD1; J: TRBJ2-7; size: -; CDR3: CASSEGTGGFTYEQYF; DNA: TGTGCCAGCAGTGAAGGGACAGGGGGATTTACCTACGAGCAGTACTTC
length: 14; V: TRBV5-6; D: -; J: TRBJ2-7; size: many; CDR3: CASSPAGQNYEQYF; DNA: TGTGCCAGCAGCCCTGCCGGACAGAACTACGAGCAGTACTTC
length: 14; V: TRBV7-3; D: TRBD1; J: TRBJ2-5; size: few; CDR3: CASSWTGSSETQYF; DNA: TGTGCCAGCAGCTGGACAGGGTCTTCGGAGACCCAGTACTTC
length: 14; V: TRBV27; D: -; J: TRBJ1-1; size: -; CDR3: CASSLRMGGTEAFF; DNA: TGTGCCAGCAGTTTACGGATGGGAGGCACTGAAGCTTTCTTT
length: 14; V: TRBV5-1; D: -; J: TRBJ2-7; size: -; CDR3: CASSLVGGRYEQYF; DNA: TGCGCCAGCAGCTTGGTGGGGGGGCGATACGAGCAGTACTTC
length: 14; V: TRBV7-6; D: -; J: TRBJ2-1; size: many; CDR3: CASSLARASNEQFF; DNA: TGTGCCAGCAGCTTAGCGCGCGCCTCAAATGAGCAGTTCTTC
length: 15; V: TRBV5-1; D: -; J: TRBJ2-5; size: few; CDR3: CASSLEVGAWETQYF; DNA: TGCGCCAGCAGCCTCGAAGTGGGGGCCTGGGAGACCCAGTACTTC
length: 17; V: TRBV7-2; D: -; J: TRBJ1-6; size: few; CDR3: CASSRQSMSSYNSPLHF; DNA: TGTGCCAGCAGCCGCCAAAGCATGAGCTCCTATAATTCACCCCTCCACTTT
length: 15; V: TRBV28; D: -; J: TRBJ1-5; size: once; CDR3: CATWRGGRGSQPQHF; DNA: TGTGCCACCTGGCGGGGGGGCAGGGGAAGTCAGCCCCAGCATTTT
length: 20; V: TRBV9; D: -; J: TRBJ1-1; size: -; CDR3: CASSEPKGQNRGSVNTEAFF; DNA: TGTGCCAGCAGCGAGCCCAAAGGTCAAAATCGGGGATCAGTGAACACTGAAGCTTTCTTT
length: 16; V: TRBV2; D: TRBD2; J: TRBJ2-1; size: few; CDR3: CASSERSGGGVNEQFF; DNA: TGTGCCAGCAGTGAACGCTCCGGCGGGGGGGTTAATGAGCAGTTCTTC
length: 15; V: TRBV4-3; D: TRBD2; J: TRBJ2-7; size: -; CDR3: CASSPGLAGVYEQYF; DNA: TGCGCCAGCAGCCCCGGACTAGCGGGAGTCTACGAGCAGTACTTC
length: 13; V: TRBV29-1; D: TRBD2; J: TRBJ2-1; size: once; CDR3: CSGGGAGYNEQFF; DNA: TGCAGCGGGGGAGGGGCGGGGTACAATGAGCAGTTCTTC
length: 15; V: TRBV6-5; D: TRBD2; J: TRBJ2-5; size: few; CDR3: CASSPLAGGPGTQYF; DNA: TGTGCCAGCAGTCCTCTAGCGGGGGGGCCGGGGACCCAGTACTTC
length: 15; V: TRBV19; D: -; J: TRBJ2-7; size: -; CDR3: CASSIAGRQGYEQYF; DNA: TGTGCCAGTAGTATAGCAGGCCGCCAGGGTTACGAGCAGTACTTC
length: 18; V: TRBV10-3; D: TRBD2; J: TRBJ2-2; size: few; CDR3: CAISYSGRAGANTGELFF; DNA: TGTGCCATCAGTTATAGCGGGAGGGCCGGGGCGAACACCGGGGAGCTGTTTTTT
length: 15; V: TRBV6-5; D: -; J: TRBJ2-6; size: -; CDR3: CASSRGGIGANVLTF; DNA: TGTGCCAGCAGCCGTGGGGGGATTGGGGCCAACGTCCTGACTTTC
length: 15; V: TRBV9; D: -; J: TRBJ1-4; size: -; CDR3: CASSVGEGRREKLFF; DNA: TGTGCCAGCAGCGTAGGGGAGGGTAGAAGAGAAAAACTGTTTTTT